These 28 T cell receptor beta chains share one sample of origin, sequenced in a study of blood T cell repertoires in COVID-19. Clones were sequenced by immunoSEQ multiplex PCR, and TCRdb holds only the in-frame ones, with some missing. Found here are about 87,000 clones, under 85% of them singletons; the top ten hold roughly 2.2%. The sample consisted of peripheral blood. The origin of the receptors is a woman between 65 and 79 years old with acute or convalescent COVID-19.

The V call is TRBV6-5, the J call TRBJ1-3; 7 bases fit TRBD1. Germline values: CDR1 MNHEY, CDR2 SVGAGI. The junction had 7 bases not matched to a gene; V was cut back by 6 bases and J by 2 bases. This CDR3 spans 15 amino acids. The CDR3 nucleotides read TGTGCCAGCAGCCGAGACAGGGAGGCTGGAAACACCATATATTTT. Its protein is CASSRDREAGNTIYF.

This sequence joins TRBV25-1 and TRBJ2-1; 7 bases agree with TRBD1. CDR3 size: 14 residues. Germline V CDR1 and CDR2: MGHDK, SYGVNS. V was clipped by 7 bases and J by 0 bases; unmatched bases: 3. The CDR3 coding sequence is TGTGCCAGCAAAGGGGGCAGCTCCTACAATGAGCAGTTCTTC. This sequence encodes CASKGGSSYNEQFF.

The chain employs TRBV18 and TRBJ2-1, with 10 bases aligning to TRBD2. The V gene's germline CDR1 is KGHSH and CDR2 LQKENI. Trimming removed 8 bases from V and 6 bases from J; junction bases left unmatched: 4. There are 13 residues in the CDR3. The CDR3 loop reads CASGLAAINEQFF. CDR3 coding DNA: TGTGCCAGCGGACTAGCGGCGATCAATGAGCAGTTCTTC.

The chain links TRBV6-5 to TRBJ1-1, with unresolved D. V was clipped by 11 bases and J by 4 bases, with 11 bases between them. There are 11 residues in the CDR3. From germline, CDR1 is MNHEY and CDR2 SVGAGI. CDR3 region: CAASTFTEAFF. The CDR3 DNA reads TGTGCCGCCTCAACTTTCACTGAAGCTTTCTTT.

This clone showed up just once. The V gene is TRBV19, the J gene TRBJ2-7, with a tentative D call TRBD2 (5 bases). This CDR3 has 14 amino acids. V was cut by 2 bases and J by 5 bases, with 13 bases left in between. The germline gives CDR1 LNHDA, CDR2 SQIVND (reference sequence). The CDR3 is CASSISVRRHEQYF. The CDR3 coding sequence is TGTGCCAGTAGTATATCGGTCAGGAGGCACGAGCAGTACTTC.

This chain joins TRBV9 and TRBJ1-4; TRBD1 matches at 9 bases. From germline, CDR1 is SGDLS and CDR2 YYNGEE. Trimming removed 0 bases from V and 5 bases from J; junction bases left unmatched: 2. This CDR3 comprises 15 residues. The DNA for the CDR3 is TGTGCCAGCAGCGTAGTAGGGACAGGGAATGAAAAACTGTTTTTT. Translating it yields CASSVVGTGNEKLFF.

The V and J genes are TRBV2 and TRBJ1-5, with 7 bases identical to TRBD1. The CDR3 has 15 amino acids. V shed 5 bases and J 4 bases; nucleotides not matched to a gene: 8. Per the germline V gene, CDR1 is SNHLY and CDR2 is FYNNEI. Here the CDR3 reads CASSKGTEGNQPQHF. The CDR3 DNA reads as TGTGCCAGCAGTAAAGGGACAGAAGGGAATCAGCCCCAGCATTTT.

J is TRBJ2-1 and V is TRBV2, with 8 bases matching TRBD2. The junction had 4 bases not matched to a gene; V was cut back by 6 bases and J by 0 bases. Germline CDR1 is SNHLY and CDR2 is FYNNEI. CDR3 length: 15 residues. The CDR3 loop reads CASSVAGRSYNEQFF. In DNA form, the CDR3 reads TGTGCCAGCAGCGTAGCGGGGCGCTCCTACAATGAGCAGTTCTTC.

The rearrangement links TRBV5-4 to TRBJ1-4, with 11 bases lining up with TRBD1. The ends lost 3 bases at V and 8 bases at J; junction bases unmatched: 3. CDR1 is SGHNT and CDR2 is YYREEE in the germline V gene (reference sequence). CDR3 size: 14 residues. The CDR3 DNA is TGTGCCAGCAGCTGGGACAGGGGGGGCGAAAAACTGTTTTTT. Its protein product is CASSWDRGGEKLFF.

There are a few counts of this clone. CDR3 DNA sequence: TGTGCCACCAGCAGAGGGGCTCGCACTGAAGCTTTCTTT. This codes for CATSRGARTEAFF. J is TRBJ1-1 and V is TRBV15; no firm D call. This CDR3 has 13 amino acids. V was cut by 1 base and J by 4 bases, with 7 bases left in between. CDR1 and CDR2 (germline): LNHNV, YYDKDF (reference sequence). Together with reference TRBV15 and TRBJ1-1, the CDR3 gives the full variable domain: DAMVIQNPRYQVTQFGKPVTLSCSQTLNHNVMYWYQQKSSQAPKLLFHYYDKDFNNEADTPDNFQSRRPNTSFCFLDIRSPGLGDTAMYLCATSRGARTEAFFGQGTRLTVV.

The gene calls are TRBV6-4 and TRBJ1-1, with D possibly TRBD1 on 5 matching bases. The CDR3 runs 14 residues. Germline V gene sequence: CDR1 MRHNA, CDR2 SNTAGT. The germline V and J ends were trimmed by 3 bases and 4 bases, with 12 bases remaining between them. CDR3 amino acids: CASSETEISTEAFF. As DNA, the CDR3 is TGTGCCAGCAGTGAGACAGAGATAAGCACTGAAGCTTTCTTT.

The CDR3 bases are TGTGCCAGCAGTCTCGGGACAGGGGTGGGCACTGAAGCTTTCTTT. Residues: CASSLGTGVGTEAFF. The J gene is TRBJ1-1, the V gene TRBV27; 10 positions match TRBD1. There are 15 residues in the CDR3. Germline loops: CDR1 MNHEY, CDR2 SMNVEV (reference sequence). J was trimmed by 4 bases and V by 5 bases; bases with no gene match: 7.

The chain joins TRBV20-1 to TRBJ1-5; D gene uncertain. CDR1 is DFQATT, CDR2 SNEGSKA, per germline (reference sequence). Between the trimmed V and J ends, which lost 3 bases and 2 bases, there was a span of 11 bases. The CDR3 is 14 residues long. Here the CDR3 DNA reads TGCAGTGCTAGTCGACTCGATGGCAATCAGCCCCAGCATTTT. This gives the protein CSASRLDGNQPQHF.

The chain combines TRBV7-8 with TRBJ2-7; TRBD1 aligns across 9 bases. The CDR3 extends over 13 amino acids. Trimming cost V 6 bases and J 6 bases; bases outside gene matches: 6. CDR1 is SGHVS, CDR2 FQNEAQ, per germline. As DNA, the CDR3 is TGTGCCAGCAGTCGGGACAGGGTTTCCGAGCAGTACTTC. It encodes CASSRDRVSEQYF.

The chain links TRBV30 to TRBJ2-6; weak D call: TRBD1 (5 bases). V shed 6 bases and J shed 0 bases, with 9 bases lying between them. CDR1 and CDR2 from the germline V gene are GTSNPN and SVGIG (reference sequence). The CDR3 sequence is 14 residues long. For the CDR3, the DNA is TGTGCCTGTGACAGAACCTCTGGGGCCAACGTCCTGACTTTC. As protein: CACDRTSGANVLTF.

The chain joins TRBV6-2 or TRBV6-3 to TRBJ2-7; 13 nucleotides match TRBD2. After removal of 0 bases from V and 4 bases from J, the junction contained 6 bases not matched to a gene. CDR1 and CDR2 from the germline V gene are MNHEY and SVGEGT. This CDR3 contains 17 residues. CDR3 nucleotides: TGTGCCAGCAGTTACTCTCAACTAGCGGGGGGGCAATACGAGCAGTACTTC. Translated, it gives CASSYSQLAGGQYEQYF.

The genes are TRBV19 and TRBJ2-3; maybe TRBD1 (5 bases). This CDR3 spans 15 amino acids. Trimming took off 9 bases at V and 4 bases at J, with 20 bases between the two ends. Germline lookup yields CDR1 LNHDA and CDR2 SQIVND (reference sequence). The CDR3 loop is CASCNQGAGSDTQYF. CDR3 nucleotide sequence: TGTGCCAGCTGCAATCAGGGCGCAGGATCAGATACGCAGTATTTT.

The chain recombines TRBV2 with TRBJ1-1; weak D call: TRBD1 (5 bases). Germline CDR1 SNHLY, CDR2 FYNNEI. Trimming removed 2 bases from V and 5 bases from J, with 9 bases in between. The CDR3 extends over 13 amino acids. CDR3 in amino acids: CASSEQGKTEAFF. CDR3 nucleotides: TGTGCCAGCAGTGAACAGGGAAAAACTGAAGCTTTCTTT.

The chain employs TRBV5-1 and TRBJ2-3, with 8 bases aligning to TRBD2. Per germline, CDR1 SGHRS and CDR2 YFSETQ. The CDR3 length is 16 residues. V lost 2 bases, J lost 2 bases, and 7 bases stayed unmatched. CDR3 residues: CASSLLASGFTDTQYF. The CDR3 nucleotides are TGCGCCAGCAGCTTATTGGCTAGCGGGTTCACAGATACGCAGTATTTT.

This clone is a singleton in its sample. The sample has other DNA sequences that encode this CDR3 too. The chain couples TRBV5-1 to TRBJ1-1, with TRBD1 as a possible D gene (5 bases). The CDR3 spans 12 residues. From germline, CDR1 is SGHRS and CDR2 YFSETQ. With 4 bases removed from V and 5 bases from J, the gap between germline ends came to 9 bases. The chain's CDR3 is CASSPQGTEAFF. Here the CDR3 DNA reads TGCGCCAGCAGCCCTCAGGGAACTGAAGCTTTCTTT.

The rearrangement joins TRBV2 to TRBJ2-5; 11 bases line up with TRBD1. The germline V gene has CDR1 SNHLY and CDR2 FYNNEI. The CDR3 has 15 amino acids. J was trimmed by 5 bases and V by 5 bases; bases with no gene match: 7. DNA of the CDR3: TGTGCCAGCAGTTCGCGGACAGGGGGCGGGGAGACCCAGTACTTC. Its protein is CASSSRTGGGETQYF. Full variable domain (missing parts from reference TRBV2 and TRBJ2-5): EPEVTQTPSHQVTQMGQEVILRCVPISNHLYFYWYRQILGQKVEFLVSFYNNEISEKSEIFDDQFSVERPDGSNFTLKIRSTKLEDSAMYFCASSSRTGGGETQYFGPGTRLLVL.

This chain uses TRBV2 with TRBJ1-1; D unresolved. Germline CDR1 is SNHLY and CDR2 is FYNNEI. The CDR3 has 12 amino acids. Trimming took 8 bases from V and 6 from J, leaving 13 bases between them. CDR3: CASVMLSPEAFF. CDR3 coding DNA: TGTGCCAGCGTAATGCTTAGCCCTGAAGCTTTCTTT.

The chain recombines TRBV7-9 with TRBJ2-1, with a tentative D call TRBD2 (6 bases). V dropped 8 bases and J dropped 4 bases, with 12 bases sitting between them. The CDR3 consists of 13 residues. CDR1 is SEHNR, CDR2 FQNEAQ, per germline (reference sequence). For the CDR3, the DNA is TGTGCCAGCGAGGTGGGGGGTTACAATGAGCAGTTCTTC. Its protein product is CASEVGGYNEQFF.

V usage is TRBV2 and J usage is TRBJ1-4; 7 nucleotides line up with TRBD1. Trimming cost V 3 bases and J 7 bases; bases outside gene matches: 5. The germline V gene encodes CDR1 SNHLY and CDR2 FYNNEI. This CDR3 is 14 amino acids long. CDR3 residues: CASSDEGASEKLFF. The CDR3 DNA follows: TGTGCCAGCAGTGACGAGGGGGCAAGTGAAAAACTGTTTTTT.

The table lists this clone with a count of one. V is TRBV6-6 and J is TRBJ1-2; D not certain. V lost 7 bases to trimming and J lost 7 bases, with 19 bases between them. The CDR3 covers 14 residues. In germline, CDR1 is MNHNY, CDR2 SVGAGI (reference sequence). The CDR3: CASILSEGAGGYTF. The CDR3 nucleotides are TGTGCCAGCATTCTAAGCGAGGGCGCGGGTGGCTACACCTTC.

This clone appeared a single time. CDR3 bases: TGTGCCAGCAGCCAAGTTCGGAATGAAAAACTGTTTTTT. Encoded protein: CASSQVRNEKLFF. J is TRBJ1-4 and V is TRBV14; D is unclear. Per the germline V gene, CDR1 is SGHDN and CDR2 is FVKESK. CDR3 length: 13 residues. Trimming cost V 1 base and J 5 bases, with 5 bases left between them.

This clone has a handful of counts. The chain has TRBV7-2 and TRBJ2-3; D gene ambiguous. Trimming removed 5 bases at V and 7 bases at J, with 7 bases between. Germline lookup yields CDR1 SGHTA and CDR2 FQGNSA. The CDR3 length is 11 residues. For the CDR3, the DNA is TGTGCCAGCAGCCAGATGTATACGCAGTATTTT. Amino acids: CASSQMYTQYF. Variable domain in full (rest from reference TRBV7-2 and TRBJ2-3): GAGVSQSPSNKVTEKGKDVELRCDPISGHTALYWYRQSLGQGLEFLIYFQGNSAPDKSGLPSDRFSAERTGGSVSTLTIQRTQQEDSAVYLCASSQMYTQYFGPGTRLTVL.

The chain links TRBV28 to TRBJ2-1; possible D gene TRBD2, 7 bases. CDR1 MDHEN and CDR2 SYDVKM come from the germline V gene. The CDR3 consists of 14 residues. Trimming took 5 bases from V and 4 from J, leaving 12 bases between them. CDR3 coding DNA: TGTGCCAGCAGTGAACGGGGGGCATACAATGAGCAGTTCTTC. It yields the protein CASSERGAYNEQFF.